This T cell receptor beta chain was sequenced in a study of graft-versus-host responses after intestinal transplantation. TCRdb's table, derived via immunoSEQ multiplex PCR, lists solely in-frame clones and lacks some. The sample lists some 100,000 clones; around 90% were seen once. Study results and caveats: Maximum circulating GvH clone levels tracked with early post-transplant HvG decreases.

A note on this clone: Its antigen is not known.

The source of this sequence is a human donor who received an intestinal transplant. The specimen was unstimulated CD8+ T cells sorted from spleen or lymph node cells, collected before intestinal transplant.

The CDR3 loop is CASNGGGDNEQFF. For the CDR3, the DNA is TGTGCCAGCAATGGCGGGGGGGACAATGAGCAGTTCTTC. The chain uses TRBV2 and TRBJ2-1; TRBD2 matches 9 bases. From germline, CDR1 is SNHLY and CDR2 FYNNEI. The CDR3 runs 13 residues. V was clipped by 7 bases and J by 5 bases; unmatched bases: 3.